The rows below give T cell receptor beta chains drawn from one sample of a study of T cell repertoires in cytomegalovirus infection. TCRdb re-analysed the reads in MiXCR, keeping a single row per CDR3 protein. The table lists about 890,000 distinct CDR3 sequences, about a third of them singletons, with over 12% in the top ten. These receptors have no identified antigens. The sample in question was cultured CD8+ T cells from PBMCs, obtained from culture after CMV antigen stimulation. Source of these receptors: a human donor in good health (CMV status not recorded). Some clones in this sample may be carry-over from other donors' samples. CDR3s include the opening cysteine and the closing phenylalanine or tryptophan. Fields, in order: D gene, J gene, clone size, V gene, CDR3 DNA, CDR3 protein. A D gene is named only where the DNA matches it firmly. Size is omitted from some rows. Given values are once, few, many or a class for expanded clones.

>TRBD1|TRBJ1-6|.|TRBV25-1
TGTGCCAGCACCCACAGGGGGTCTAATTCACCCCTCCACTTT
CASTHRGSNSPLHF
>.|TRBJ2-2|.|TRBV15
TGTGCCACCAGCTCCCCATGGCTGGGGGCAAAAGGGGAGCTGTTTTTT
CATSSPWLGAKGELFF
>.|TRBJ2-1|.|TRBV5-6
TGTGCCAGCAGCCCAGGTTATAGCTCCTACAATGAGCAGTTCTTC
CASSPGYSSYNEQFF
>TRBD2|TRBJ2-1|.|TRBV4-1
TGCGCCAGCAGCCAAGTAAAGGCCGGGGGGGGACTATACAATGAGCAGTTCTTC
CASSQVKAGGGLYNEQFF
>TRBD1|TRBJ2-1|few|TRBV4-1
TGCGCCAGCAGCCCCCTGGGACAGGGGGTATACAATGAGCAGTTCTTC
CASSPLGQGVYNEQFF
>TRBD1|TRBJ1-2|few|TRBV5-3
TGTGCCAGCAGCCACCAAGGGGGCGCCCTTGGCTACACCTTC
CASSHQGGALGYTF
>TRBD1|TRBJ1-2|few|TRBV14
TGTGCCAGCAGCCCGGGACAGGTCCTCGGCTACACCTTC
CASSPGQVLGYTF
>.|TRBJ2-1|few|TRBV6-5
TGTGCCAGCAGTTACCCGACTCCAAACACTGAGCAGTTCTTC
CASSYPTPNTEQFF
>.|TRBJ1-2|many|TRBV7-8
TGTGCCAGCAGCCCATCGATTGGGCCCTATTCTAACTATGGCTACACCTTC
CASSPSIGPYSNYGYTF
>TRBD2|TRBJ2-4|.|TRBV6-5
TGTGCCAGCAGACTTAACTATGGGCTAGCGGGGACCGAAAACATTCAGTACTTC
CASRLNYGLAGTENIQYF
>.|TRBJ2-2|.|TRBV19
TGTGCCAGTAGTACCGAAGGGGACTCCCTTCTGGTCGGTGCCAACACCGGGGAGCTGTTTTTT
CASSTEGDSLLVGANTGELFF
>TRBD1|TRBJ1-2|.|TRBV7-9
TGTGCCAGCATCCACCCCGACAGGGGGCTCGGCTACACCTTC
CASIHPDRGLGYTF
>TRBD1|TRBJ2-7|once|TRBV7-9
TGTGCTAGCAGCATGGCGACAGGGATCCGACAATACGAGCAGTACTTC
CASSMATGIRQYEQYF
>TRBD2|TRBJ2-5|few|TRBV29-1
TGCAGCGTTGCCGGACTAGCGTTACCGATTCAAGAGACCCAGTACTTC
CSVAGLALPIQETQYF
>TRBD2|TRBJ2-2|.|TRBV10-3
TGTGCCATCAGTGAGTCCCGGGGGGGAGTGACCGGGGAGCTGTTTTTT
CAISESRGGVTGELFF
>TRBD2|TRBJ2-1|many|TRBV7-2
TGTGCCAGCAGCTTAGAGCGGGGGGGCCGCGATGAGCAGTTCTTC
CASSLERGGRDEQFF
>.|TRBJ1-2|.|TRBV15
TGTGCCACCAGCCTCCTGGACAGTTTTAACTATGGCTACACCTTC
CATSLLDSFNYGYTF
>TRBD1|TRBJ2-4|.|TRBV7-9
TGTGCCAGCAGCTTAGTCGGGACAGGCCTAGCCAAAAACATTCAGTACTTC
CASSLVGTGLAKNIQYF
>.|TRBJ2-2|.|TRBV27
TGTGCCAGCAGTTTTCCCGGGGCGGAGCTGTTTTTT
CASSFPGAELFF
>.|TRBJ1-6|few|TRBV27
TGTGCCAGCAGTTTCCTACAGGAGAGCTCCTATAATTCACCCCTCCACTTT
CASSFLQESSYNSPLHF
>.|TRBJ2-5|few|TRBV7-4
TGTGCCAGCAGTTTTATCGTGGGGGCCGAGGAGACCCAGTACTTC
CASSFIVGAEETQYF
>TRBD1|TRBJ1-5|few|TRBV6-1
TGTGCCAGCAGTGAAAGGGGACAGTTCAATCAGCCCCAGCATTTT
CASSERGQFNQPQHF
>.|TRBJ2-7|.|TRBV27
TGTGCCAGCAGTCGGACAAGGTCCTACGAGCAGTACTTC
CASSRTRSYEQYF
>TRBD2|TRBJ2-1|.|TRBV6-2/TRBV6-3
TGTGCCAGCAGTTACGGCCTAGCGGGTGGTGAGCAGTTCTTC
CASSYGLAGGEQFF
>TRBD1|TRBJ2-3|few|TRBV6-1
TGTGCCAGCAGTATGACAGGGATCACAGATACGCAGTATTTT
CASSMTGITDTQYF
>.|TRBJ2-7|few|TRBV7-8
TGTGCCAGCAGCTTAAGAGCGGAAGAGCAGTACTTC
CASSLRAEEQYF
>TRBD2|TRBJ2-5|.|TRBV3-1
TGTGCCAGCAGCCAGAGACTAGCGGGGGTCCAAGAGACCCAGTACTTC
CASSQRLAGVQETQYF
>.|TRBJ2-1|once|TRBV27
TGTGCCAGCAGTTTATGGAGGGACAAGTCCTACAATGAGCAGTTCTTC
CASSLWRDKSYNEQFF
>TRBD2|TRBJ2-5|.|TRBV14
TGTGCCAGCAGCCAAGGGCTAGCGGGGGCGATCCCAGGGGAGACCCAGTACTTC
CASSQGLAGAIPGETQYF
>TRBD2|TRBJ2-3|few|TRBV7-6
TGTGCCAGCAGCAGTCACCCGGGACTAGTAACAGATACGCAGTATTTT
CASSSHPGLVTDTQYF
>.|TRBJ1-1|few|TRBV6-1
TGTGCCAGCAGTGAAGTGGCGGCGGGCACTGAAGCTTTCTTT
CASSEVAAGTEAFF
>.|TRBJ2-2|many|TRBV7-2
TGTGCCAGCAGACCACCGGGAAGGAACACCGGGGAGCTGTTTTTT
CASRPPGRNTGELFF
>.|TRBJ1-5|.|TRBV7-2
TGTGCCAGCAGTTCGCTCCATAGAAGCAATCAGCCCCAGCATTTT
CASSSLHRSNQPQHF
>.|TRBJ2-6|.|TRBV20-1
TGCAGTGCGCGACAGGTCTCTGGGGCCAACGTCCTGACTTTC
CSARQVSGANVLTF
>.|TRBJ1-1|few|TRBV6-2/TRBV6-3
TGTGCCAGCAGCCTACAGGGCCGTGACACTGAAGCTTTCTTT
CASSLQGRDTEAFF
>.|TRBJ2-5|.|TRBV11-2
TGTGCCAGCAGCTTAGATCCAGGGGTCGATACCCAGTACTTC
CASSLDPGVDTQYF
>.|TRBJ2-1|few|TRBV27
TGTGCCAGCAGTTTAGCACAGGGCTCCTACAATGAGCAGTTCTTC
CASSLAQGSYNEQFF
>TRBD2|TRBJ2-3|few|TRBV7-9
TGTGCCAGCAGCCTCCCAACTAGCGGGGGTATAGATACGCAGTATTTT
CASSLPTSGGIDTQYF
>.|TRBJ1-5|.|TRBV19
TGTGCCAGTACCCGGCGGGGGGATAGCAATCAGCCCCAGCATTTT
CASTRRGDSNQPQHF
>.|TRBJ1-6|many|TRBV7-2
TGTGCCAGCAGCCCGCGGACAGAACCTTTCAATTCACCCCTCCACTTT
CASSPRTEPFNSPLHF
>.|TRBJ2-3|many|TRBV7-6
TGTGCCAGCAGCACAAGGGACCCCCTGGGGACCACAGATACGCAGTATTTT
CASSTRDPLGTTDTQYF
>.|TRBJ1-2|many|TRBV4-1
TGCGCCAGCAGCCAGGCGGATAATGGCTACACCTTC
CASSQADNGYTF
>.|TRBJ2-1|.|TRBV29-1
TGCAGCAGTCGCGGGGAATCCTCCTACAATGAGCAGTTCTTC
CSSRGESSYNEQFF
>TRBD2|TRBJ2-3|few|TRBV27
TGTGCCAGCAGTTCCTCAGCGGGGGCCGCAGATACGCAGTATTTT
CASSSSAGAADTQYF
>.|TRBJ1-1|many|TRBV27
TGTGCCAGCAGCCCGTACCGGGACCGAATTATGAACACTGAAGCTTTCTTT
CASSPYRDRIMNTEAFF
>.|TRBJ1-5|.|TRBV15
TGTGCCACCAGCCTCTCGAGGGCTGACAATCAGCCCCAGCATTTT
CATSLSRADNQPQHF
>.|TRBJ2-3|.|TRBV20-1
TGCAGTGCTAGACCCTACGACCTGGCAGATACGCAGTATTTT
CSARPYDLADTQYF
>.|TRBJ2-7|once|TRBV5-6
TGTGCCAGCACCCCTGCGGGTTACGAGCAGTACTTC
CASTPAGYEQYF
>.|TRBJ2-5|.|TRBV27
TGTGCCAGCGCTGGGGTAGGAGAGACCCAGTACTTC
CASAGVGETQYF
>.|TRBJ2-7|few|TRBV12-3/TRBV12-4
TGTGCCTCCCTGCCCGGCGGTTCCTACGAGCAGTACTTC
CASLPGGSYEQYF
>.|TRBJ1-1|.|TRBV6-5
TGTGCCAGCCTACCGTCAGGACTAACTAACACTGAAGCTTTCTTT
CASLPSGLTNTEAFF
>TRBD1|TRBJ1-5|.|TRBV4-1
TGCGCCAGCAGCCACGGACAGGCCAATCAGCCCCAGCATTTT
CASSHGQANQPQHF
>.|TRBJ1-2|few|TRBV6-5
TGTGCCAGCAGTTACTCGGGCCCAGGGACCGGCTACACCTTC
CASSYSGPGTGYTF
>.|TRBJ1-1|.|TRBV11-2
TGTGCCAGCAGCTTATGGAGCGGACAGATGAACACTGAAGCTTTCTTT
CASSLWSGQMNTEAFF
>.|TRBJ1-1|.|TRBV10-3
TGTGCCACCAGGACAGCCGAGTACACTGAAGCTTTCTTT
CATRTAEYTEAFF
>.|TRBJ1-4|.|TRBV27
TGTGCCAGTCAGAAGGCAACTAATGAAAAACTGTTTTTT
CASQKATNEKLFF
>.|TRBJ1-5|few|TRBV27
TGTGCCAGCGGGGCCAATCAGCCCCAGCATTTT
CASGANQPQHF
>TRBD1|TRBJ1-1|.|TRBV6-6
TGTGCCAGCAGTTACACATTACAGGGGGCTGGCACTGAAGCTTTCTTT
CASSYTLQGAGTEAFF
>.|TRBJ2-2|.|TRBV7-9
TGTGCCAGCAGCTTAGCGGGCGGGGTCTCTACAGGATTGGTGTTTTTT
CASSLAGGVSTGLVFF